Listed below are T cell receptor beta chains from one sample, sequenced in a study of beta chain features in type 1 diabetes. Generated by immunoSEQ multiplex PCR, the TCRdb table keeps only in-frame clones and is missing some. The sample holds more than 250,000 clones, approximately 14% seen once. The specimen was naive CD4+ T cells from blood. Every receptor here comes from a man in his thirties or forties with type 1 diabetes. Both conserved end residues are part of each CDR3. D genes are given only for firm matches. Size tells how often a clone was seen (once, few, many) or the class of an expanded clone, and some rows leave it out.

CDR3nt,CDR3aa,abundance,v_gene,d_gene,j_gene
TGTGCCAGCAGCTTGAACAGGGGTTTCTCCTACGAGCAGTACTTC,CASSLNRGFSYEQYF,few,TRBV5-4,TRBD1,TRBJ2-7
TGTGCCAGCAGTTTAAGATCGGGGAGCTCCTACGAGCAGTACTTC,CASSLRSGSSYEQYF,few,TRBV28,-,TRBJ2-7
TGCAGCGTTGATCTAAGGGGGCTTCGAACCCAGTACTTC,CSVDLRGLRTQYF,few,TRBV29-1,TRBD1,TRBJ2-5
TGCAGCGTTGACACGGGTGGGAGCGATACGCAGTATTTT,CSVDTGGSDTQYF,few,TRBV29-1,-,TRBJ2-3
TGTGCCAGCAGCAACCCTAGCGGGAGCACAGATACGCAGTATTTT,CASSNPSGSTDTQYF,-,TRBV5-4,TRBD2,TRBJ2-3
TGCGCCAGCAGCTATGACTGGACAGGGAGGAATGAGCAGTTCTTC,CASSYDWTGRNEQFF,few,TRBV5-1,TRBD1,TRBJ2-1
TGTGCCAGCAGTAAAATTACCGGGACAGGAGAGACCCAGTACTTC,CASSKITGTGETQYF,few,TRBV2,TRBD1,TRBJ2-5
TGTGCCAGCAGTGAGAGACAGGGGAGCATCCACGAGCAGTACTTC,CASSERQGSIHEQYF,-,TRBV2,TRBD1,TRBJ2-7
TGTGCCAGCACACGGACAGGGGGCAGCACAGATACGCAGTATTTT,CASTRTGGSTDTQYF,-,TRBV7-3,TRBD1,TRBJ2-3
TGTGCCAGCAGCCGCAGACAGGGGAGCACAGATACGCAGTATTTT,CASSRRQGSTDTQYF,few,TRBV7-2,TRBD1,TRBJ2-3
TGTGCCAGCAGCGTACGACAGGACACTGAAGCTTTCTTT,CASSVRQDTEAFF,-,TRBV9,-,TRBJ1-1
TGTGCCAGCAGAGGGACAGGGGTTTACGAGCAGTACTTC,CASRGTGVYEQYF,-,TRBV25-1,TRBD1,TRBJ2-7
TGTGCCAGCAGTCCGTCGACAATAGGCTACACCTTC,CASSPSTIGYTF,-,TRBV28,-,TRBJ1-2
TGCGCCAGCAGCTCCGGCATCCTAGCGCCCTACGAGCAGTACTTC,CASSSGILAPYEQYF,few,TRBV4-3,-,TRBJ2-7
TGTGCCAGCAGCCGCCGCCAGGCAGATACGCAGTATTTT,CASSRRQADTQYF,-,TRBV7-9,-,TRBJ2-3
TGTGCCAGCTCAGGGCTGAACACTGAAGCTTTCTTT,CASSGLNTEAFF,few,TRBV18,-,TRBJ1-1
TGTGCCAGCAGCCTCAGCGGGAGGGCCGTGACAGATACGCAGTATTTT,CASSLSGRAVTDTQYF,few,TRBV9,TRBD2,TRBJ2-3
TGTGCCAGCAGCTTGGGCAGCTCTGGGGCCAACGTCCTGACTTTC,CASSLGSSGANVLTF,few,TRBV7-3,-,TRBJ2-6
TGTGCCAGCAGCTTAGACAGGGGCACAGATACGCAGTATTTT,CASSLDRGTDTQYF,few,TRBV7-8,-,TRBJ2-3
TGTGCCAGCAGCCCGGCGGGAAGGAACATTCAGTACTTC,CASSPAGRNIQYF,few,TRBV6-5,-,TRBJ2-4
TGCGCCAGCAGCTTGGCCCAGGGCCTCAATGAGCAGTTCTTC,CASSLAQGLNEQFF,-,TRBV5-1,-,TRBJ2-1
TGTGCCAGCAGCTCAAATAGCGGGACGGACTATGGCTACACCTTC,CASSSNSGTDYGYTF,few,TRBV7-2,-,TRBJ1-2
TGTGCCAGCTCATCTGGACAGCCCGACCTGAACACTGAAGCTTTCTTT,CASSSGQPDLNTEAFF,-,TRBV18,-,TRBJ1-1
TGTGCCAGCAGCTTTAGGGCAGGGGGCTATGGCTACACCTTC,CASSFRAGGYGYTF,-,TRBV9,TRBD1,TRBJ1-2
TGTGCCAGCAGCTTCTTGGGACGGGAGAGGCGCACAGATACGCAGTATTTT,CASSFLGRERRTDTQYF,few,TRBV7-6,-,TRBJ2-3
TGTGCCAGCTCACCAGCCACCGGACAGGGGAATGAGCAGTTCTTC,CASSPATGQGNEQFF,-,TRBV18,TRBD1,TRBJ2-1
TGTGCCAGCAGTATAAGACAGGGCTACGAGCAGTACTTC,CASSIRQGYEQYF,-,TRBV6-6,TRBD1,TRBJ2-7
TGTGCCTGGAATAGGGGGTTACAAGAGACCCAGTACTTC,CAWNRGLQETQYF,-,TRBV30,-,TRBJ2-5
TGTGCCAGCAGCTTGAACGGAGATACGCAGTATTTT,CASSLNGDTQYF,few,TRBV7-8,-,TRBJ2-3
TGTGCCAGCAGTTCGAGACAGCGTAGCTCCTACAATGAGCAGTTCTTC,CASSSRQRSSYNEQFF,few,TRBV28,-,TRBJ2-1
TGCGCCAGCAGCTCAAACGGGGGTAGCAATCAGCCCCAGCATTTT,CASSSNGGSNQPQHF,-,TRBV5-1,-,TRBJ1-5
TGTGCCAGCTCACCACCGGTGCGACAAGAGACCCAGTACTTC,CASSPPVRQETQYF,-,TRBV18,-,TRBJ2-5